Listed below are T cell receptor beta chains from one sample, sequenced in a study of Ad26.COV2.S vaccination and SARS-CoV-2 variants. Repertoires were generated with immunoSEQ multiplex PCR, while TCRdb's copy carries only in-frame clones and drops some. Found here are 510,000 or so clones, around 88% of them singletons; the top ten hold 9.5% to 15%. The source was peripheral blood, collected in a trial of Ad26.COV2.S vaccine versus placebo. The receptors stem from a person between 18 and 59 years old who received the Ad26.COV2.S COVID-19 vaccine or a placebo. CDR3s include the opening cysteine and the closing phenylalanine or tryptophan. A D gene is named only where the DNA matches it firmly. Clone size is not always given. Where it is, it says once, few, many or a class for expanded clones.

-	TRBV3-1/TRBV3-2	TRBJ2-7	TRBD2	TGTGCCAGCAGCCAATCCTTTAGGACTAGCGGCTACGAGCAGTACTTC	CASSQSFRTSGYEQYF
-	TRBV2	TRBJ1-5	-	TGTGCCAGCACAAGGTCCAGGAATAGCAATCAGCCCCAGCATTTT	CASTRSRNSNQPQHF
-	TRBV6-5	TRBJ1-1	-	TGTGCCAGCAGTTACGCCACGGGGAGGAACACTGAAGCTTTCTTT	CASSYATGRNTEAFF
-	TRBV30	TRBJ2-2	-	TGTGCCTGGAGTGTACTCGGTATCTACGGGGAGCTGTTTTTT	CAWSVLGIYGELFF
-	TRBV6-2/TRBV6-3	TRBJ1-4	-	TGTGCCAGCAGTCCGCGGCGGACATCCTACGAAAAACTGTTTTTT	CASSPRRTSYEKLFF
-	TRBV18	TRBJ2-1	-	TGTGCCAGCTCACCACCCGGCAGGGGCGATGAGCAGTTCTTC	CASSPPGRGDEQFF
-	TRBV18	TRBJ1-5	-	TGTGCCAGCTCAGGAGACAGCGATAGCAATCAGCCCCAGCATTTT	CASSGDSDSNQPQHF
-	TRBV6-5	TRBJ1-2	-	TGTGCCAGCAGGCCCCCTGTACCCCGCTCCGGCTACACCTTC	CASRPPVPRSGYTF
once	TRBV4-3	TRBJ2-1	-	TGCGCCAGCAGCCAGACTAGTCTGTTCAATGAGCAGTTCTTC	CASSQTSLFNEQFF
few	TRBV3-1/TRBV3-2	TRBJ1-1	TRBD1	TGTGCCAGCACCGAGCAACAGGGGCCGAACACTGAAGCTTTCTTT	CASTEQQGPNTEAFF
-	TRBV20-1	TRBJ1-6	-	TGCAGTGCTCGTGGCAGGGAGGGTAATTCACCCCTCCACTTT	CSARGREGNSPLHF
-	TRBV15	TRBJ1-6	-	TGTGCCACCAGGAAAGGGGGGCGTGATTCACCCCTCCACTTT	CATRKGGRDSPLHF
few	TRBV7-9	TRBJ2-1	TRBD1	TGTGCCAGCAGCTTCGGGACAGTGTACAATGAGCAGTTCTTC	CASSFGTVYNEQFF
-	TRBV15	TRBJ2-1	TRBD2	TGTGCCACCAGCAGAGGCCGCGGACTAGCGGGCTACAATGAGCAGTTCTTC	CATSRGRGLAGYNEQFF
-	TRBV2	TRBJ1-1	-	TGTGCCAGCAGTGTGGGATGGCTTGAAGCTTTCTTT	CASSVGWLEAFF
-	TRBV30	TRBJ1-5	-	TGTGCCTGGAGTCCGGGGGCCCAGCCCCAGCATTTT	CAWSPGAQPQHF
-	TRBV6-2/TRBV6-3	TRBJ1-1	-	TGTGCCAGCAGCCCCTTGGACAGACGGGGGAACACTGAAGCTTTCTTT	CASSPLDRRGNTEAFF
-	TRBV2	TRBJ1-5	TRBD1	TGTGCCAGCAGAGCAGGGGGAGGCAATCAGCCCCAGCATTTT	CASRAGGGNQPQHF
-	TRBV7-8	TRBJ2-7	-	TGTGCCAGCAGCTTAGCGGGGGCCGGCAGGCGCGAGCAGTACTTC	CASSLAGAGRREQYF
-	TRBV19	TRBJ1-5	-	TGTGCCAGTAGTATCGCGGGCGTCAGGGTACAGCCCCAGCATTTT	CASSIAGVRVQPQHF
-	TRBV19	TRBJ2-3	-	TGTGCCAGTAGTGCCCTTAGCACAGATACGCAGTATTTT	CASSALSTDTQYF
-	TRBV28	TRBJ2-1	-	TGTGCCAGCACCTTGGGGCGGTACAATGAGCAGTTCTTC	CASTLGRYNEQFF
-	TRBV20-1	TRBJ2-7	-	TGCAGTGCTAGTGAGGGGCCCTACGAGCAGTACTTC	CSASEGPYEQYF
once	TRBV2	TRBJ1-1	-	TGTGCCAGCAGTGAGAGGTGGGGGAACACTGAAGCTTTCTTT	CASSERWGNTEAFF
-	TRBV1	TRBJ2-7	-	TGCACCAGCAGGACTAGCGGGAGACCCCAGATCTACGAGCAGTACTTC	CTSRTSGRPQIYEQYF
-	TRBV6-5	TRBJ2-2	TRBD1	TGTGCCAGCAGGGGGACAGGGGCCGGGGAGCTGTTTTTT	CASRGTGAGELFF
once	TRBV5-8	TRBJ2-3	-	TGTGCCAGCAGCTTGTTAGCGGCAGCAGATACGCAGTATTTT	CASSLLAAADTQYF
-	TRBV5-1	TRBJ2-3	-	TGCGCCAGCAGCTTGGACGGGCTAGCTGGGGATACGCAGTATTTT	CASSLDGLAGDTQYF
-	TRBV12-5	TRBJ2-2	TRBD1	TGTGCTAGTGGTTTGGTACAGGGGGCGCTCACCGGGGAGCTGTTTTTT	CASGLVQGALTGELFF
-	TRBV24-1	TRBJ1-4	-	TGTGCCTCCCAAGGAGGCCAGTGTAATGAAAAACTGTTTTTT	CASQGGQCNEKLFF
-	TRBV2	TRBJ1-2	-	TGTGCCAGCAGTGAAAGGGCCGTAGCTAACTATGGCTACACCTTC	CASSERAVANYGYTF
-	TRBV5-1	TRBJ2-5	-	TGCGCCAGCAGCACAGAGTGGGAGACCCAGTACTTC	CASSTEWETQYF
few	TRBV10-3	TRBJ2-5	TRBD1	TGTGCCATCAGTGGTAGGGCAGGGGGCCCCGAGACCCAGTACTTC	CAISGRAGGPETQYF
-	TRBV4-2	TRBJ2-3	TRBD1	TGTGCCAGCAGCCAAGTTGGACAGGGGAATCGAAATACGCAGTATTTT	CASSQVGQGNRNTQYF
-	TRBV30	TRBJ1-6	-	TGTGCCTGGAGGGGGGACCTAATACAACTTCACTTT	CAWRGDLIQLHF
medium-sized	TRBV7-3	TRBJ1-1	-	TGTGCCAGCAGCTACCGAGGGGCCACTGAAGCTTTCTTT	CASSYRGATEAFF
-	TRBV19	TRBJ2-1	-	TGTGCCAGTAGTACAAGGACAACGAGCTCCTACAATGAGCAGTTCTTC	CASSTRTTSSYNEQFF
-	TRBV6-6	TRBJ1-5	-	TGTGCCATCCAGAGAGAACAGGGAGTAATTCAGCCCCAGCATTTT	CAIQREQGVIQPQHF
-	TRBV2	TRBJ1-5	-	TGTGCCAGCAGTGAAAATCCCGGGTTGGGGGGGAGCAATCAGCCCCAGCATTTT	CASSENPGLGGSNQPQHF
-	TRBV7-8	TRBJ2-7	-	TGTGCCAGCAGCTCCCACCCAACAGAGCCCTACGAGCAGTACTTC	CASSSHPTEPYEQYF
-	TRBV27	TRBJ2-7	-	TGTGCCAGCAGTATCCGACCCAGGTGGGAGCAGTACTTC	CASSIRPRWEQYF
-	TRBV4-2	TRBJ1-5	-	TGTGCCAGCAGCCAAGGTGTCCGGAATCAGCCCCAGCATTTT	CASSQGVRNQPQHF
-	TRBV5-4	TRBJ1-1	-	TGTGCCAGCAGCTTGGAGGCAGGTCGGAACACTGAAGCTTTCTTT	CASSLEAGRNTEAFF
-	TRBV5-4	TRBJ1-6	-	TGTGCCAGCAGCGTGGACTTCTCCCCGGAAAATTCACCCCTCCACTTT	CASSVDFSPENSPLHF
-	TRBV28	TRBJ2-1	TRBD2	TGTGCCAGTATACCGGGACTAGCGGCTTACAATGAGCAGTTCTTC	CASIPGLAAYNEQFF